This T cell receptor (beta chain) emerged from a study of T cells in Graves' hyperthyroidism and ophthalmopathy. General study results and limits: Peripheral blood also featured most of the thyroid clonotypes expanded above 0.001.

Fresh peripheral blood, around 9.3 ml of it, supplied the PBMCs. Germline-derived CDR1 and CDR2 are KGHSH and LQKENI. V was shortened by 1 base and J by 0 bases, with 12 bases between the two germline ends. The CDR3 loop spans 16 amino acids. This clonotype was recorded at least ten times. What it binds is unknown. Amplification yielded TCR beta CDR3 regions, with RNA transcripts as the source. A first-round RT-PCR of the TCR CDR3 used the HTBI primer set. TCRdb analysed the multiplex PCR reads with MiXCR anew, one entry per CDR3 protein. The repertoire consists of a few hundred thousand distinct CDR3 sequences, with about a sixth occurring once and the leading ten covering roughly 16%.

This sequence joins TRBV18 and TRBJ1-2; D uncertain. Sequencing input: blood. This clonotype originated in a woman between 40 and 55 years old with Graves' ophthalmopathy. CDR3 region: CASSPRGSSANYGYTF. In nucleotides, the CDR3 is TGTGCCAGCTCACCACGGGGATCCTCAGCTAACTATGGCTACACCTTC.